This T cell receptor (beta chain) was recorded in a study of cytomegalovirus exposure and HLA in healthy donors. In the study overall: Later, an analysis reported that the 130 or so validation repertoires had used the same platform as the approximately 720 first-cohort repertoires. Points from the study as a whole: The finding came from a later analysis; first-cohort TCR clusters tended to co-occur in the 90 to 150 validation repertoires. TCR beta chains numbering approximately 150 were designated cytomegalovirus-associated.

Using immunoSEQ multiplex PCR, the repertoire was profiled, and TCRdb retains in-frame clones only, with some absent. The table lists over 100,000 clones, about 88% of them singletons. The approximately 120-subject validation cohort, separate from the roughly 700-subject first cohort, included the donors. The CDR3 is made up of 16 amino acids. V lost 8 bases and J lost 0, with 17 bases in between. Germline values: CDR1 MNHEY, CDR2 SMNVEV (reference sequence). On this clone: The antigen remains undetermined.

This clonotype originated in a woman in her late teens or twenties in good health and CMV-seronegative. The V and J genes are TRBV27 and TRBJ1-5; D gene unclear. Sequencing was carried out using PBMCs. CDR3 sequence reads: CASQANYIHSNQPQHF. The DNA for the CDR3 is TGTGCCAGCCAAGCGAACTACATCCATAGCAATCAGCCCCAGCATTTT.